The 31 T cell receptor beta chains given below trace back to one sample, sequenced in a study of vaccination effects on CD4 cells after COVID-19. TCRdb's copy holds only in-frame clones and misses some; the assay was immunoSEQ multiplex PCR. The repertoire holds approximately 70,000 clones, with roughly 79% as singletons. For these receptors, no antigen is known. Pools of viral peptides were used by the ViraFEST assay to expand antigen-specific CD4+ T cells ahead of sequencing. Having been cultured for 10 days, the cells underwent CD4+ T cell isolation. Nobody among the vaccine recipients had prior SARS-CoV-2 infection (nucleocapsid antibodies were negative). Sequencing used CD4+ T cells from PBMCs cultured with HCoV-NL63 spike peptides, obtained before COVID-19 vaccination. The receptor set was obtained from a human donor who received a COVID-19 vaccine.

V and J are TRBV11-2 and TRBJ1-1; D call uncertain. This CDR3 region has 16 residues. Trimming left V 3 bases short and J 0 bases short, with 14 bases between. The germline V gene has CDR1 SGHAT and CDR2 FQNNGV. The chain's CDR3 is CASSFQKNSMNTEAFF. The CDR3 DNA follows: TGTGCCAGCAGCTTTCAGAAGAATAGCATGAACACTGAAGCTTTCTTT.

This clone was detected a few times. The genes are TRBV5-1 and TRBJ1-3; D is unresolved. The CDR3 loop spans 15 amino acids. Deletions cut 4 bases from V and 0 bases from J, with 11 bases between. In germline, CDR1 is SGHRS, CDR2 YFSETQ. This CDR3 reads CASSLGSSSGNTIYF. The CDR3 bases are TGCGCCAGCAGCCTGGGAAGCAGCTCTGGAAACACCATATATTTT.

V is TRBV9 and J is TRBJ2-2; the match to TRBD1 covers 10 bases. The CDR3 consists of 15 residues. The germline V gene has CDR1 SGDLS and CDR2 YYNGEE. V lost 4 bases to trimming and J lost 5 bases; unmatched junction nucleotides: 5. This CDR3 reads CASSRGQGRTGELFF. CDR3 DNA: TGTGCCAGCAGCAGGGGACAGGGGAGGACCGGGGAGCTGTTTTTT.

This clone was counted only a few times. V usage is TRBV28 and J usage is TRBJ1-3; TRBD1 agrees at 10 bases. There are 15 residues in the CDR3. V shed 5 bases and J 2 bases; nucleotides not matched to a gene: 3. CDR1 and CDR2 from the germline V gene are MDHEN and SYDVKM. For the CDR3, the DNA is TGTGCCAGCAGTCCGGACAGGGGGGCTGGAAACACCATATATTTT. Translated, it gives CASSPDRGAGNTIYF.

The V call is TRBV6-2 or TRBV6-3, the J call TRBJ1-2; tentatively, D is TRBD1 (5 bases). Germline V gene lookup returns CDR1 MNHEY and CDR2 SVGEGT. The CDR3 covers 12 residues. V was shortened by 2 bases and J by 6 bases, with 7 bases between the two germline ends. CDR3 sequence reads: CASSYPRDGYTF. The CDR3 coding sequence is TGTGCCAGCAGTTACCCCAGGGATGGCTACACCTTC.

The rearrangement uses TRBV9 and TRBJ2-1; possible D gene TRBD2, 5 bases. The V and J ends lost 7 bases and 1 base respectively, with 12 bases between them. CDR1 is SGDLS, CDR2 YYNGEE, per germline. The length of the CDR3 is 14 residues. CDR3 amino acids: CASGVRESYNEQFF. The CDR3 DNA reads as TGTGCCAGCGGAGTTCGGGAATCCTACAATGAGCAGTTCTTC.

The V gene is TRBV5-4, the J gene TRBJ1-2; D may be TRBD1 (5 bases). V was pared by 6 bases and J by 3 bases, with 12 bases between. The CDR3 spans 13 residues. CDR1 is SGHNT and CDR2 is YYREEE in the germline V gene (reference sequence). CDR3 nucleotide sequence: TGTGCCAGCACCATCGACAGCTACTATGGCTACACCTTC. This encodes CASTIDSYYGYTF.

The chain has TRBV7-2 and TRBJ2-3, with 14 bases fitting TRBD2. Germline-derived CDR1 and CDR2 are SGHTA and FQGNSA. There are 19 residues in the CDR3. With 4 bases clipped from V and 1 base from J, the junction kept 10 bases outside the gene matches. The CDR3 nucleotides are TGTGCCAGCAGCTCAACTGGACTAGCGGGGGGCAGGGGCACAGATACGCAGTATTTT. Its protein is CASSSTGLAGGRGTDTQYF.

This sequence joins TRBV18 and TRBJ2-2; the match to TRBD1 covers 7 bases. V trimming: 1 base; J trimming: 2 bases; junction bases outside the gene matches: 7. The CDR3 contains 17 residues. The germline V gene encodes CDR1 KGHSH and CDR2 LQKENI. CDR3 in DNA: TGTGCCAGCTCACCACTCGGTGGACAGGTTAACACCGGGGAGCTGTTTTTT. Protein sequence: CASSPLGGQVNTGELFF. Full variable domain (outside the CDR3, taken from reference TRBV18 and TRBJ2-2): NAGVMQNPRHLVRRRGQEARLRCSPMKGHSHVYWYRQLPEEGLKFMVYLQKENIIDESGMPKERFSAEFPKEGPSILRIQQVVRGDSAAYFCASSPLGGQVNTGELFFGEGSRLTVL.

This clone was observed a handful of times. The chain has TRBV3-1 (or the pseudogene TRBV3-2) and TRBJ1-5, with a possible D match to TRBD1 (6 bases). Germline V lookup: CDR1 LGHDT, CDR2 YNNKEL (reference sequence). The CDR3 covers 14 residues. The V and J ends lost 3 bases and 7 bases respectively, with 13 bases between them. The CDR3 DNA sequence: TGTGCCAGCAGCCACCGGGGGGGCGACCAGCCCCAGCATTTT. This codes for CASSHRGGDQPQHF.

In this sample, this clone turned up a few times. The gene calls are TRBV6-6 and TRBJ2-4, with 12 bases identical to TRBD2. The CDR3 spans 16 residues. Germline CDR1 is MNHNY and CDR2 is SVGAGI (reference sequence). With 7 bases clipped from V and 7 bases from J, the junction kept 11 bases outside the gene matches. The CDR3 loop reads CASKLTSGGPGNIQYF. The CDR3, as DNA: TGTGCCAGCAAATTGACTAGCGGGGGCCCAGGGAACATTCAGTACTTC.

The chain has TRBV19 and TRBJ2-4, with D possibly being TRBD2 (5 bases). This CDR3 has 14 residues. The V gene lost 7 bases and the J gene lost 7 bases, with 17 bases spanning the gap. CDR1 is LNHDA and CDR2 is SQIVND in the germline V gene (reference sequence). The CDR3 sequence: CASTRSGSWNIQYF. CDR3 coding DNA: TGTGCCAGTACCCGATCGGGGTCTTGGAACATTCAGTACTTC.

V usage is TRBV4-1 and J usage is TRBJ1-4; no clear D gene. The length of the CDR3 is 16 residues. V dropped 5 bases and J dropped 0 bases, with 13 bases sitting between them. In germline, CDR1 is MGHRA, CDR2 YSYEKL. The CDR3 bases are TGCGCCAGCAGCGGCTCCGCCTTTGCAACTAATGAAAAACTGTTTTTT. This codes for CASSGSAFATNEKLFF.

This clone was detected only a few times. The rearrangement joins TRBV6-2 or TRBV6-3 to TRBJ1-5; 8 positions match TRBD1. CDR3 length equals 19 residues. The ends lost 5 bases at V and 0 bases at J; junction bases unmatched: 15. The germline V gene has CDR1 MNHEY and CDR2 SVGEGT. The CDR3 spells CASSHARLQGGFSNQPQHF. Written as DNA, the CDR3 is TGTGCCAGCAGTCACGCCCGATTACAGGGGGGATTTAGCAATCAGCCCCAGCATTTT.

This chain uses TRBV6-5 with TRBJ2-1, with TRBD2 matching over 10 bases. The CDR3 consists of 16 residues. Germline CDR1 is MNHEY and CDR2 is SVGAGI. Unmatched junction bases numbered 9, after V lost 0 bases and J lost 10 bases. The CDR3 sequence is CASSYSTSGAAWEQFF. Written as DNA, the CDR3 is TGTGCCAGCAGTTACTCTACTAGCGGGGCGGCCTGGGAGCAGTTCTTC.

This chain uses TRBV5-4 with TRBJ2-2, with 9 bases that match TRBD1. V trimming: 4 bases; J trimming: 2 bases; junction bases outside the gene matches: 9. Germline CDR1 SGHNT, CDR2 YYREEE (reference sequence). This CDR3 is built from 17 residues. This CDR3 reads CASSPGTGLSNTGELFF. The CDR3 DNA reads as TGTGCCAGCAGCCCTGGGACAGGGTTATCTAACACCGGGGAGCTGTTTTTT.

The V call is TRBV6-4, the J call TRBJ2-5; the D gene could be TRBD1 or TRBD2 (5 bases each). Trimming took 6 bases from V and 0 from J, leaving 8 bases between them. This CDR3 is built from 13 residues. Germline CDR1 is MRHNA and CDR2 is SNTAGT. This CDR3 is CASSRDDQETQYF. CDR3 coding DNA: TGTGCCAGCAGCCGGGACGACCAAGAGACCCAGTACTTC.

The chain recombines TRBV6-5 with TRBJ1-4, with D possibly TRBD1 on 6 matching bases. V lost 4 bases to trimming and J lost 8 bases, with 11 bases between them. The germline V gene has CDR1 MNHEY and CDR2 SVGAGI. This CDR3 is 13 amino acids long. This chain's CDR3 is CASSSRGGEKLFF. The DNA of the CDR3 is TGTGCCAGCAGTTCCAGGGGAGGGGAAAAACTGTTTTTT.

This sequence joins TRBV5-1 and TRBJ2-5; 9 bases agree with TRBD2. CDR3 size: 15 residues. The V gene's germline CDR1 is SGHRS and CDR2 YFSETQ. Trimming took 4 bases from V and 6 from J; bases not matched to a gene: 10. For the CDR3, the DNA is TGCGCCAGCAGCAACGTAGCGGGGGTTTTTCAGACCCAGTACTTC. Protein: CASSNVAGVFQTQYF.

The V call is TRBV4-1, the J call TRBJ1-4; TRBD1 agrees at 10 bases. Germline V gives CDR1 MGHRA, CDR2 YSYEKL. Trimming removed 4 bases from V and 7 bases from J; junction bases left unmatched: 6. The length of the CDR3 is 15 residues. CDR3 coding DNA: TGCGCCAGCAGCCGCCAGACAGGGGGCGTTGAAAAACTGTTTTTT. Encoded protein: CASSRQTGGVEKLFF.

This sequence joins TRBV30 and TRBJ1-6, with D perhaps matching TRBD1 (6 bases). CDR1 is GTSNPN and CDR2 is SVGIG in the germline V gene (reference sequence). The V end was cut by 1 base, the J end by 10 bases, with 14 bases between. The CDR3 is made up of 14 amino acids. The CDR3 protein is CAWSAQGSGSPLHF. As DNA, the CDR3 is TGTGCCTGGAGTGCTCAGGGGTCCGGATCACCCCTCCACTTT.

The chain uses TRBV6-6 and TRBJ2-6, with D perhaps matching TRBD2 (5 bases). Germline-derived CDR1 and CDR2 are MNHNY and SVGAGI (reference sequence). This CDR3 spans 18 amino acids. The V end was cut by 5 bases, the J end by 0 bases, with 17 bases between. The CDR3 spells CASSPRRTISSGANVLTF. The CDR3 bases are TGTGCCAGCAGTCCCCGGAGGACGATAAGCTCTGGGGCCAACGTCCTGACTTTC.

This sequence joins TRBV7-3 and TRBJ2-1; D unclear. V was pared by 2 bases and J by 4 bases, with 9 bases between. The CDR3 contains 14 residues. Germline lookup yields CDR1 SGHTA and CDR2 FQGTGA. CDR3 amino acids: CASSLVGLYNEQFF. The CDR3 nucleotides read TGTGCCAGCAGCTTAGTTGGTCTTTACAATGAGCAGTTCTTC.

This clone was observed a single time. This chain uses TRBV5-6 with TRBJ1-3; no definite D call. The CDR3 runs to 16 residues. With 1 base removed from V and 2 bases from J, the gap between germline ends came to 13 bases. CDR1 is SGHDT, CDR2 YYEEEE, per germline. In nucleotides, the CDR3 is TGTGCCAGCAGCTTGTGGTGGAGCGCCACTGGAAACACCATATATTTT. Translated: CASSLWWSATGNTIYF.

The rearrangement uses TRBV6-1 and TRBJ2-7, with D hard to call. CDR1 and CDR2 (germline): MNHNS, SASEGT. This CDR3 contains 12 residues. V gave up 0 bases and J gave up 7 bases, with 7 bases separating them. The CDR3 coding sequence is TGTGCCAGCAGTGAAGCAGGGCGGGAGCAGTACGTC. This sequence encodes CASSEAGREQYV.

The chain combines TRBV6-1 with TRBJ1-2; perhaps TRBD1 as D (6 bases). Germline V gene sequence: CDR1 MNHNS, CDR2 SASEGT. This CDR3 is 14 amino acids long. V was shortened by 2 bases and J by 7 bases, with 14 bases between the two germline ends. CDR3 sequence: CASSEQGNRSGYTF. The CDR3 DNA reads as TGTGCCAGCAGTGAACAGGGGAACCGCTCTGGCTACACCTTC.

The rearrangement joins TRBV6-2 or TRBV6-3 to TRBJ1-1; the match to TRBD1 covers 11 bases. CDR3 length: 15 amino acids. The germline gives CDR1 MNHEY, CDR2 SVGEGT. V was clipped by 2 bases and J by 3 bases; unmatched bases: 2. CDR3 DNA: TGTGCCAGCAGTTACCAGGACAGGGGGCACACTGAAGCTTTCTTT. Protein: CASSYQDRGHTEAFF.

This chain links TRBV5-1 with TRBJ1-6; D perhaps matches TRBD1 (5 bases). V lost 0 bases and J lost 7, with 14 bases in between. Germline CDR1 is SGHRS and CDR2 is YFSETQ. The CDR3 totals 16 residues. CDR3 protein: CASSLAFGGFNSPLHF. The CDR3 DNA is TGCGCCAGCAGCTTGGCCTTTGGGGGGTTCAATTCACCCCTCCACTTT.

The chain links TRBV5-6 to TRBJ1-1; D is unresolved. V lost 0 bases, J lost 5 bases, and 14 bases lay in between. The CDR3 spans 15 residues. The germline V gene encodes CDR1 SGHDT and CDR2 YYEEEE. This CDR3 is CASSLVSKAYTEAFF. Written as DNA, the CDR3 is TGTGCCAGCAGCTTGGTCTCAAAGGCGTATACTGAAGCTTTCTTT.

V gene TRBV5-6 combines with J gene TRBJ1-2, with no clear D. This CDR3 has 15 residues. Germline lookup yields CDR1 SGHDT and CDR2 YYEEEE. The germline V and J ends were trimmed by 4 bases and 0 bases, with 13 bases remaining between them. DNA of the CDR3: TGTGCCAGCAGCCTACAAGGCCCAGCTAACTATGGCTACACCTTC. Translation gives CASSLQGPANYGYTF. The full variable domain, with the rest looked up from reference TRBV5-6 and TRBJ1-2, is DAGVTQSPTHLIKTRGQQVTLRCSPKSGHDTVSWYQQALGQGPQFIFQYYEEEERQRGNFPDRFSGHQFPNYSSELNVNALLLGDSALYLCASSLQGPANYGYTFGSGTRLTVV.

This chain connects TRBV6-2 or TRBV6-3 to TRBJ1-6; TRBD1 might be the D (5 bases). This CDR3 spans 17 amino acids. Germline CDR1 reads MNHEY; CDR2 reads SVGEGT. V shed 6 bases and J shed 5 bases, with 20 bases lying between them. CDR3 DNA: TGTGCCAGCAGCCTAGGGGCCGCGAGAAATGATAATTCACCCCTCCACTTT. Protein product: CASSLGAARNDNSPLHF.